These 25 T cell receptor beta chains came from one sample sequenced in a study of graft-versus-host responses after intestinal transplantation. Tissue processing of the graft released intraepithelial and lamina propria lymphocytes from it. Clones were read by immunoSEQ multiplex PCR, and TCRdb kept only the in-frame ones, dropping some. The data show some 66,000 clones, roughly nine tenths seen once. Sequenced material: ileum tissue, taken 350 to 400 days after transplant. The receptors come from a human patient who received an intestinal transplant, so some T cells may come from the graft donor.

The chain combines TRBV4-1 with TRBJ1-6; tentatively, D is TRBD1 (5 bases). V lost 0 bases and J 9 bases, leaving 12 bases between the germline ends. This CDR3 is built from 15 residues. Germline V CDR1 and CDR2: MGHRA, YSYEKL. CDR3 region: CASSQEPRGGSPLHF. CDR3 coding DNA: TGCGCCAGCAGCCAAGAACCGCGCGGGGGTTCACCCCTCCACTTT.

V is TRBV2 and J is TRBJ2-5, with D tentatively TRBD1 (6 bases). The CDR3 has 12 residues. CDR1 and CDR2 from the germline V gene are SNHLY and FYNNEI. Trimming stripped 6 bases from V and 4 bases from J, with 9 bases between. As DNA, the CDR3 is TGTGCCAGCAGACAGGGAAGAGAGACCCAGTACTTC. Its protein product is CASRQGRETQYF.

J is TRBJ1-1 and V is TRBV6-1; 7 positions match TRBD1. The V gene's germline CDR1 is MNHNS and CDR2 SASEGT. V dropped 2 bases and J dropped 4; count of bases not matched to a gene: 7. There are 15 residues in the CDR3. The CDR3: CASSEPFHRGTEAFF. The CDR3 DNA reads TGTGCCAGCAGTGAACCCTTCCACAGGGGCACTGAAGCTTTCTTT.

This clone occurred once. The CDR3 loop is CASSLGAGPTYEQYF. The CDR3 region has the DNA TGCGCCAGCAGCCTAGGGGCGGGACCTACCTACGAGCAGTACTTC. V gene TRBV5-1 combines with J gene TRBJ2-7; a possible D gene is TRBD2 (6 bases). Germline V gene data show CDR1 as SGHRS and CDR2 as YFSETQ. CDR3 size: 15 residues. V lost 4 bases and J lost 2, with 16 bases in between.

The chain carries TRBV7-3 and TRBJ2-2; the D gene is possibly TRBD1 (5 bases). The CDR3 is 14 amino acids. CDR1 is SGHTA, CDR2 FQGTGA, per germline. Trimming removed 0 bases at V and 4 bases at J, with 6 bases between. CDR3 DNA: TGTGCCAGCAGCTTAACTCAGGGCACCGGGGAGCTGTTTTTT. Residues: CASSLTQGTGELFF.

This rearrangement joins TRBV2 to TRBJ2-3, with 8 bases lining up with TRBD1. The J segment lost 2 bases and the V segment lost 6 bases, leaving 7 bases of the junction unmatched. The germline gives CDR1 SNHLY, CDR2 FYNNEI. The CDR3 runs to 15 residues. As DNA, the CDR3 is TGTGCCAGCAGCCCGGGACAGGCTCACACAGATACGCAGTATTTT. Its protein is CASSPGQAHTDTQYF.

CDR3 in DNA: TGTGCCAGCAGAACGAATAGCGGGAGGGCAGCCTACGAGCAGTACTTC. This gives the protein CASRTNSGRAAYEQYF. This chain joins TRBV6-4 and TRBJ2-7, with 11 bases identical to TRBD2. There are 16 residues in the CDR3. Germline CDR1 is MRHNA and CDR2 is SNTAGT. V was pared by 6 bases and J by 2 bases, with 9 bases of the junction left unmatched.

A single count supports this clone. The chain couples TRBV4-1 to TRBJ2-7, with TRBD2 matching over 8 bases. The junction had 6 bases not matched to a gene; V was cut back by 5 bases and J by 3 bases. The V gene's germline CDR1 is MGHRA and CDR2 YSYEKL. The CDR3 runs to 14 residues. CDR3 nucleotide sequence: TGCGCCAGCAGCTTAGGGACTAGTAACTACGAGCAGTACTTC. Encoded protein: CASSLGTSNYEQYF.

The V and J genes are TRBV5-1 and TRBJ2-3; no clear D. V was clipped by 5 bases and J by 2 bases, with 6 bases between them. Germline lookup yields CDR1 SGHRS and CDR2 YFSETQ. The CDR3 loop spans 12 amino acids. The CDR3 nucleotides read TGCGCCAGCAGATGGACCACAGATACGCAGTATTTT. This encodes CASRWTTDTQYF.

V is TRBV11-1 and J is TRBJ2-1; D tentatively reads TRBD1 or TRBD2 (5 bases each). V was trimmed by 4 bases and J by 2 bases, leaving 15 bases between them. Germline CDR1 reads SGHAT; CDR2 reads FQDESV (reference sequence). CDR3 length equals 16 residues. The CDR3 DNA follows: TGTGCCAGCAGCTCATTCCGGGACCAGGCCTACAATGAGCAGTTCTTC. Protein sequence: CASSSFRDQAYNEQFF.

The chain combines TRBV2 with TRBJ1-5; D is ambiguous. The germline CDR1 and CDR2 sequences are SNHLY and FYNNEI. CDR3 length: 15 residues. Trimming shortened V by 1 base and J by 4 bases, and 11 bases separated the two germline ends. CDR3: CASSEVVSSNQPQHF. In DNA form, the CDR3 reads TGTGCCAGCAGTGAAGTCGTCAGCTCAAATCAGCCCCAGCATTTT.

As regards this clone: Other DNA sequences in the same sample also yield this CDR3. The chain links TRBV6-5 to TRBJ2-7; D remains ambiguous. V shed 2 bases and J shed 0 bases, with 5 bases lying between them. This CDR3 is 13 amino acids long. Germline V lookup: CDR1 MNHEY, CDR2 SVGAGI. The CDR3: CASSYGDSYEQYF. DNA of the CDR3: TGTGCCAGCAGTTACGGGGACTCCTACGAGCAGTACTTC.

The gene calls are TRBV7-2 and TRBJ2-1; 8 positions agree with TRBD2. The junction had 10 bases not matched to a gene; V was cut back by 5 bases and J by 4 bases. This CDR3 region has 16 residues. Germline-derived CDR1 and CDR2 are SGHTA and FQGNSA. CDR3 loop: CASSPRKLAVYNEQFF. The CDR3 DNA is TGTGCCAGCAGCCCACGGAAACTAGCGGTTTACAATGAGCAGTTCTTC.

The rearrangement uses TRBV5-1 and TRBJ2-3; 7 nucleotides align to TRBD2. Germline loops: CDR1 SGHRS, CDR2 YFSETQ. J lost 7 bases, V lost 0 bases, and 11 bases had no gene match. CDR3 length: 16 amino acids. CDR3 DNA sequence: TGCGCCAGCAGCTTGGTGTCGCTAGCGGAACTTCATACGCAGTATTTT. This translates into CASSLVSLAELHTQYF.

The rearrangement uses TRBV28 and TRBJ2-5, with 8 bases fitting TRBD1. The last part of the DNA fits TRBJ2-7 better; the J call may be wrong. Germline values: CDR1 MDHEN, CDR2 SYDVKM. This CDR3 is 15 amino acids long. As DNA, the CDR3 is TGTGCCAGCAGAACGACAGGGGTTATTCGTTACGAGCAGTACTTC. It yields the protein CASRTTGVIRYEQYF.

The DNA of the CDR3 is TGCGCCAGCAGCCCCGGGACAGGGACTAACTATGGCTACACCTTC. It encodes CASSPGTGTNYGYTF. V is TRBV5-1 and J is TRBJ1-2, with 9 nucleotides matching TRBD1. Germline V gives CDR1 SGHRS, CDR2 YFSETQ. The CDR3 is 15 residues long. The J segment lost 0 bases and the V segment lost 4 bases, leaving 4 bases of the junction unmatched.

The CDR3 here is CATSIGGNQQETQYF. The DNA for the CDR3 is TGTGCCACCAGCATCGGGGGAAATCAACAAGAGACCCAGTACTTC. The chain joins TRBV15 to TRBJ2-5; D may be TRBD2 (6 bases). Trimming pared 4 bases from V and 2 bases from J, leaving 14 bases between. The CDR3 length is 15 residues. Germline values: CDR1 LNHNV, CDR2 YYDKDF (reference sequence). Drawing the rest from reference TRBV15 and TRBJ2-5, the complete variable domain is DAMVIQNPRYQVTQFGKPVTLSCSQTLNHNVMYWYQQKSSQAPKLLFHYYDKDFNNEADTPDNFQSRRPNTSFCFLDIRSPGLGDTAMYLCATSIGGNQQETQYFGPGTRLLVL.

As DNA, the CDR3 is TGTGCCAGCAGCGTAGGGGACTCAAACATTCAGTACTTC. This codes for CASSVGDSNIQYF. V and J are TRBV9 and TRBJ2-4, with D tentatively TRBD2 (6 bases). Germline CDR1 reads SGDLS; CDR2 reads YYNGEE. Trimming shortened V by 0 bases and J by 6 bases, and 7 bases separated the two germline ends. CDR3 size: 13 residues.

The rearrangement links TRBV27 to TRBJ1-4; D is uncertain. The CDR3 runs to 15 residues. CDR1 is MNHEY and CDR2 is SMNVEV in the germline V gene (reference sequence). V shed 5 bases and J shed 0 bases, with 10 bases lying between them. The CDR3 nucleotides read TGTGCCAGCAGTCTCTCCTGGGCAACTAATGAAAAACTGTTTTTT. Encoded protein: CASSLSWATNEKLFF.

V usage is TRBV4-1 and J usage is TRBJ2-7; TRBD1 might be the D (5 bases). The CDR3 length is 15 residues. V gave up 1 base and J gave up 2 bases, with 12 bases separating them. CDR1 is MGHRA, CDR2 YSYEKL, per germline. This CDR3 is CASSQVSGPAYEQYF. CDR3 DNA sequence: TGCGCCAGCAGCCAAGTTTCAGGGCCCGCCTACGAGCAGTACTTC.

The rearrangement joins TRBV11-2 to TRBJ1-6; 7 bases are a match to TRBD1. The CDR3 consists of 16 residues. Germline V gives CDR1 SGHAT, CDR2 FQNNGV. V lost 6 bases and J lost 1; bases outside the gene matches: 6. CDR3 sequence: CASSRQGRSYNSPLHF. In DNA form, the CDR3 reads TGTGCCAGCAGTCGACAGGGACGGTCCTATAATTCACCCCTCCACTTT.

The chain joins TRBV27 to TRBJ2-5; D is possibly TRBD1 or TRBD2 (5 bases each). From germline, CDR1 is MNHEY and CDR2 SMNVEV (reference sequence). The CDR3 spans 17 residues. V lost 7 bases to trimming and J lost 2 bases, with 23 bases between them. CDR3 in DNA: TGTGCCAGCAATCCCCTCCTGGGGGTATCCTCTCAAGAGACCCAGTACTTC. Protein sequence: CASNPLLGVSSQETQYF.

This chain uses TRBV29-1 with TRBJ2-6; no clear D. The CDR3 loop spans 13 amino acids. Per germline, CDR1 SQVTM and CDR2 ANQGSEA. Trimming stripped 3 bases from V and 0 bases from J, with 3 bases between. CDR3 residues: CSVDLSGANVLTF. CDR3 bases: TGCAGCGTTGATCTCTCTGGGGCCAACGTCCTGACTTTC.

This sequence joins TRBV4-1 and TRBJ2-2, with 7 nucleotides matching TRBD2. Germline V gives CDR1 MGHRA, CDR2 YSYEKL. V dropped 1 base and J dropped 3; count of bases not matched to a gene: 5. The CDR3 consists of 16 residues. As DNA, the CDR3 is TGCGCCAGCAGCCAAGGGGGCGGGGGTGACACCGGGGAGCTGTTTTTT. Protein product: CASSQGGGGDTGELFF.

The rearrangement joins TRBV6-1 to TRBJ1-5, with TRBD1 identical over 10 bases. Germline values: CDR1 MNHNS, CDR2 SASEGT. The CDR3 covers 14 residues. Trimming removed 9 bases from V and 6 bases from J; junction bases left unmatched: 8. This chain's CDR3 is CASTDRGRGQPQHF. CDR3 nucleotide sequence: TGTGCCAGTACGGACAGGGGGAGAGGTCAGCCCCAGCATTTT.